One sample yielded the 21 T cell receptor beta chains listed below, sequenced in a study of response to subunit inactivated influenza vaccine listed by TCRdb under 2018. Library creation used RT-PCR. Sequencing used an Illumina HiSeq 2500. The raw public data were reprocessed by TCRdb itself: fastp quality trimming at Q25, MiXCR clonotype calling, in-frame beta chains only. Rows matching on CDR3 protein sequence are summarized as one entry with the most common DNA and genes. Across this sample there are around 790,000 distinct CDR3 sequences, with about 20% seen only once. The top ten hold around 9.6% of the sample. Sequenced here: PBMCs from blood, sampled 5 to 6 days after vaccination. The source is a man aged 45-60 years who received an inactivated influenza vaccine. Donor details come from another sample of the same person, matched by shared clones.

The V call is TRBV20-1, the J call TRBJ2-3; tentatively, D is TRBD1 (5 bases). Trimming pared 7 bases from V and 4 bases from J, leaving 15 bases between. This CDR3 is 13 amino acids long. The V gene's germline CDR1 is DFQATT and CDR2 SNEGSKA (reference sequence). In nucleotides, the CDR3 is TGCAGTGTCGACGGACAAGCAGCAGATACGCAGTATTTT. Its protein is CSVDGQAADTQYF.

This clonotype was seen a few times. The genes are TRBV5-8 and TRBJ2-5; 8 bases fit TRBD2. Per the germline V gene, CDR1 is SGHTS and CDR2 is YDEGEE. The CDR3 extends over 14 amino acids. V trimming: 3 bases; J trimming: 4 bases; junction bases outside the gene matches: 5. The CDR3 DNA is TGTGCCAGCAGCTCCGGGACTAGTTTAGAGACCCAGTACTTC. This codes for CASSSGTSLETQYF.

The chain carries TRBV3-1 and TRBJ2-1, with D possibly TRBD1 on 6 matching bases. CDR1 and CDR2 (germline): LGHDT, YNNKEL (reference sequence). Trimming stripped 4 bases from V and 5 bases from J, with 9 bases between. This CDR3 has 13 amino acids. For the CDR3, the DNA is TGTGCCAGCAGCCTAACAGGGCACAATGAGCAGTTCTTC. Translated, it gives CASSLTGHNEQFF.

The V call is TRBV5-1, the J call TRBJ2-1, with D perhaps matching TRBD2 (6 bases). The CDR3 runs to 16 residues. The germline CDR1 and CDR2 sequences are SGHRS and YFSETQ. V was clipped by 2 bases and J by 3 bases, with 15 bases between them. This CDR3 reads CASSFASETHYNEQFF. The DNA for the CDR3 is TGCGCCAGCAGCTTTGCTAGCGAAACTCACTACAATGAGCAGTTCTTC. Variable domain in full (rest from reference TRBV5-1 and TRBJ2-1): KAGVTQTPRYLIKTRGQQVTLSCSPISGHRSVSWYQQTPGQGLQFLFEYFSETQRNKGNFPGRFSGRQFSNSRSEMNVSTLELGDSALYLCASSFASETHYNEQFFGPGTRLTVL.

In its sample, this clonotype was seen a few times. CDR3 coding DNA: TGTGCCAGCAGCTTACGAGATGAACCCAGCTCCTACGAGCAGTACTTC. Translated, it gives CASSLRDEPSSYEQYF. The chain links TRBV7-6 to TRBJ2-7; no clear D. Trimming removed 2 bases from V and 0 bases from J, with 14 bases in between. Per germline, CDR1 SGHVS and CDR2 FNYEAQ. This CDR3 is built from 16 residues.

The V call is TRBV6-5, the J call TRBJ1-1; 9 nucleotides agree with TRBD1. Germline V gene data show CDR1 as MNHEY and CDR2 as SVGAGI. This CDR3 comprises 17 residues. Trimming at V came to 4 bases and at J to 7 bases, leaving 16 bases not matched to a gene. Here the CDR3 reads CASSSHPRTGERGEAFF. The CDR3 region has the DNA TGTGCCAGCAGTTCCCACCCACGGACAGGGGAGAGGGGTGAAGCTTTCTTT.

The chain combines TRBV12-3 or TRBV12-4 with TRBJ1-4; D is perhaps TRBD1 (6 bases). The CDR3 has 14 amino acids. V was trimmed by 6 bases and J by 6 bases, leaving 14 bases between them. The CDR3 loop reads CASRKTDSDEKLFF. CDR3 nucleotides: TGTGCCAGCAGAAAAACGGACAGTGATGAAAAACTGTTTTTT.

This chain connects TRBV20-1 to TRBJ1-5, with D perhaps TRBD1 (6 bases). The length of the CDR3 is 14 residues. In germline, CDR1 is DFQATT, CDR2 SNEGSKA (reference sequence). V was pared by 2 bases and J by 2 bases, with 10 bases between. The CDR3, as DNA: TGCAGTGCTAGAACTAGGACAGGCAATCAGCCCCAGCATTTT. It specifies CSARTRTGNQPQHF.

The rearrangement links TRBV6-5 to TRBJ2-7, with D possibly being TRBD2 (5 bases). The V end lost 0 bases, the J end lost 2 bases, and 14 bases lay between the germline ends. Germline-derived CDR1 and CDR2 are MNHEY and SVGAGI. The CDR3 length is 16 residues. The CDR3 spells CASSYSSGGQPYEQYF. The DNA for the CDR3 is TGTGCCAGCAGTTACTCCTCAGGAGGTCAACCCTACGAGCAGTACTTC.

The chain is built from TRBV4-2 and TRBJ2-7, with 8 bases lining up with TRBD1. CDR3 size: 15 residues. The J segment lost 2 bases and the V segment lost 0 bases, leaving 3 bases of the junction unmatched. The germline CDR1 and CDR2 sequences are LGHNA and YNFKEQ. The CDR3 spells CASSQEGGQAYEQYF. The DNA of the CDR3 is TGTGCCAGCAGCCAAGAAGGGGGACAGGCCTACGAGCAGTACTTC.

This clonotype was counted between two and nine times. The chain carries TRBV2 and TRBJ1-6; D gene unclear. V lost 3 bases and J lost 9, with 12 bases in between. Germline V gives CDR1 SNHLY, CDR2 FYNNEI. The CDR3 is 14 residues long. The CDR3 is CASSERELGSPLHF. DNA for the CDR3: TGTGCCAGCAGTGAGCGGGAGCTGGGTTCACCCCTCCACTTT.

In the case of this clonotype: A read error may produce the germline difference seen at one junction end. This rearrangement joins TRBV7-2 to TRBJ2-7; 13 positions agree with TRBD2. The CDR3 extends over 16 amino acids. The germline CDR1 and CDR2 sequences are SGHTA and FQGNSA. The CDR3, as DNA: TGTGCCAGCAGCAGAGAGGGATTCCCGGGACTAGCGGGGAGGCACTTC. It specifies CASSREGFPGLAGRHF.

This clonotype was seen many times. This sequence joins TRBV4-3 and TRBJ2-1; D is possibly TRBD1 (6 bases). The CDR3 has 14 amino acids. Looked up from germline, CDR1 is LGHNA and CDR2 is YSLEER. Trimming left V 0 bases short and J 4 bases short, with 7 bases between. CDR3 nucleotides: TGCGCCAGCAGCCAAGATCAGGGGTACAATGAGCAGTTCTTC. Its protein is CASSQDQGYNEQFF.

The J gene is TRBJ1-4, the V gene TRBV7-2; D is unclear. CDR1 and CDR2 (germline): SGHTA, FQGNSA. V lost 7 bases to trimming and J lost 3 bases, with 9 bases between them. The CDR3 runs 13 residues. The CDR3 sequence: CASNDGPNEKLFF. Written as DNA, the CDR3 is TGTGCCAGCAACGACGGCCCTAATGAAAAACTGTTTTTT.

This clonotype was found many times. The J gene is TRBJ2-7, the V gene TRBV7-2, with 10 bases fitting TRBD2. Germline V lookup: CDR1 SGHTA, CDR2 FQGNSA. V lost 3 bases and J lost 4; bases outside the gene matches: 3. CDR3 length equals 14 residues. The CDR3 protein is CASSFSGGLYEQYF. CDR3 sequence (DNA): TGTGCCAGCAGCTTTAGCGGGGGGTTATACGAGCAGTACTTC.

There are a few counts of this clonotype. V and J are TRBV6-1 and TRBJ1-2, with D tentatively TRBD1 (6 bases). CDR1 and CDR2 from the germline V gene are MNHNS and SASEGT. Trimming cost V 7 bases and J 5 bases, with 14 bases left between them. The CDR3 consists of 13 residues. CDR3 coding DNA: TGTGCCAGCAAGGCCGGGACAAGTTATGGCTACACCTTC. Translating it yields CASKAGTSYGYTF.

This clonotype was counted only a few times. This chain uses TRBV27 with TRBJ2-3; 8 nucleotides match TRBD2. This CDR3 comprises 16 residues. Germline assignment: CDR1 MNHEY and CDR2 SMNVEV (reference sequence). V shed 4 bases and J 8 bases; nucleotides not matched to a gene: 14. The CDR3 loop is CASSSFSGTLGGTQYF. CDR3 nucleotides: TGTGCCAGCAGTTCGTTTAGCGGGACTCTGGGCGGTACGCAGTATTTT.

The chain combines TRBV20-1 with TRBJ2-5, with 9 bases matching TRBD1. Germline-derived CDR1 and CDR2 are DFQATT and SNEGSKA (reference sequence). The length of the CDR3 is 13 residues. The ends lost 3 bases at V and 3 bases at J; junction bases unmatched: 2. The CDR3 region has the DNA TGCAGTGCTAGCACAGGGGGCAAAGAGACCCAGTACTTC. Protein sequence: CSASTGGKETQYF.

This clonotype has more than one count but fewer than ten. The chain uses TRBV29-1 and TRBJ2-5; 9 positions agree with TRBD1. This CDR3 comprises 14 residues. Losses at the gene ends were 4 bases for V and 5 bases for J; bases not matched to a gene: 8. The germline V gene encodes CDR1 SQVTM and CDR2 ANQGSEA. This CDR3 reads CSVVPRDRVETQYF. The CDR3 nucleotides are TGCAGCGTTGTGCCCCGGGACAGGGTGGAGACCCAGTACTTC.

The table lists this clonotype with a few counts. The CDR3 bases are TGTGCCAGCAGCTTAGAGGGTGGGAGGCAGCAGTTCTTC. It is translated as CASSLEGGRQQFF. This rearrangement joins TRBV7-2 to TRBJ2-1, with D possibly TRBD2 on 6 matching bases. The ends were cut back, 1 base at V and 11 bases at J, with 12 bases in the middle. In germline, CDR1 is SGHTA, CDR2 FQGNSA. The CDR3 is 13 amino acids.

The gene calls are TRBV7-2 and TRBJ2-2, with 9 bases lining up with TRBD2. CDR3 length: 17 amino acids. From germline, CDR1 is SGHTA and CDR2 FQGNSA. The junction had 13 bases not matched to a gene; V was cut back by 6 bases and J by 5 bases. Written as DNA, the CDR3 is TGTGCCAGCAGTGCTCTGCGGGAGGGCTCGAGGACCGGGGAGCTGTTTTTT. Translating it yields CASSALREGSRTGELFF.